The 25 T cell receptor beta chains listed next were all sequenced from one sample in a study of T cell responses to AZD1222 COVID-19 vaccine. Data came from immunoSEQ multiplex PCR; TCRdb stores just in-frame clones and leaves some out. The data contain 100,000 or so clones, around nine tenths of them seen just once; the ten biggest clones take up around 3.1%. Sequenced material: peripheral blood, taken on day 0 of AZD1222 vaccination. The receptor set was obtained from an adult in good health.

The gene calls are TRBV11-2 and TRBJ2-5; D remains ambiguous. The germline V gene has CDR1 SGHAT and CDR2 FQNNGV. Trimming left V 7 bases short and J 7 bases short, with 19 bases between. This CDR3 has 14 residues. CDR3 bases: TGTGCCAGCACGATTCTTGGACGGAAGGGGACCCAGTACTTC. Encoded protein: CASTILGRKGTQYF. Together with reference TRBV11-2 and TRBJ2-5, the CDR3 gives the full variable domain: EAGVAQSPRYKIIEKRQSVAFWCNPISGHATLYWYQQILGQGPKLLIQFQNNGVVDDSQLPKDRFSAERLKGVDSTLKIQPAKLEDSAVYLCASTILGRKGTQYFGPGTRLLVL.

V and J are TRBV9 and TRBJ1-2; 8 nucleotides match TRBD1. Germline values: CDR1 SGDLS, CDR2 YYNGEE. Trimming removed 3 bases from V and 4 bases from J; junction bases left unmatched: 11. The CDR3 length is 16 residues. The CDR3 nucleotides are TGTGCCAGCAGCGGCAGTCAGGGGGCGAATCCCTATGGCTACACCTTC. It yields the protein CASSGSQGANPYGYTF.

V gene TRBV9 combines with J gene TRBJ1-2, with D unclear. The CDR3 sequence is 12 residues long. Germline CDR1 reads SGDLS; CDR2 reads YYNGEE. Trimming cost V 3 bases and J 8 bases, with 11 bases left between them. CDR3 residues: CASSAVSWGYTF. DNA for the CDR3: TGTGCCAGCAGCGCGGTTTCCTGGGGCTACACCTTC.

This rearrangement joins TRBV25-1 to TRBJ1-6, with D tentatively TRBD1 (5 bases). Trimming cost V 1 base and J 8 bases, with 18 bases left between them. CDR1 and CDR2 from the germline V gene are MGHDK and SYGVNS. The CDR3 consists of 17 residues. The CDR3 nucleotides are TGTGCCAGCAGTGAATCATGGTCAGCCCGGGGGGATTCACCCCTCCACTTT. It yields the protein CASSESWSARGDSPLHF.

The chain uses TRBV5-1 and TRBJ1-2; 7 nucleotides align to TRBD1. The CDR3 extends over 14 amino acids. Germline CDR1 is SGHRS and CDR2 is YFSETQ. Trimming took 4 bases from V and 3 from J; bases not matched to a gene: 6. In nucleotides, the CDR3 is TGCGCCAGCAGCACACAGGGGATCCACTATGGCTACACCTTC. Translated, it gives CASSTQGIHYGYTF.

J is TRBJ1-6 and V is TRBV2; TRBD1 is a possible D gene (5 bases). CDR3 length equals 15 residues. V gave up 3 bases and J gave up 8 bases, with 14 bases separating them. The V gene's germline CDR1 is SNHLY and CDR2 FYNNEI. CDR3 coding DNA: TGTGCCAGCAGTGATGACCCCAAGGGGTATTCACCCCTCCACTTT. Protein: CASSDDPKGYSPLHF. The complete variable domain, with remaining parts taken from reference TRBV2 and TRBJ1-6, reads EPEVTQTPSHQVTQMGQEVILRCVPISNHLYFYWYRQILGQKVEFLVSFYNNEISEKSEIFDDQFSVERPDGSNFTLKIRSTKLEDSAMYFCASSDDPKGYSPLHFGNGTRLTVT.

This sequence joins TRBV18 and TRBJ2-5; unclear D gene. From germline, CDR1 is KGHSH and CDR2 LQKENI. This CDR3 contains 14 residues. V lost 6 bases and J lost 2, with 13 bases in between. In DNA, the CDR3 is TGTGCCAGCTCCCTCCTACAACGGCAAGAGACCCAGTACTTC. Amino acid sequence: CASSLLQRQETQYF.

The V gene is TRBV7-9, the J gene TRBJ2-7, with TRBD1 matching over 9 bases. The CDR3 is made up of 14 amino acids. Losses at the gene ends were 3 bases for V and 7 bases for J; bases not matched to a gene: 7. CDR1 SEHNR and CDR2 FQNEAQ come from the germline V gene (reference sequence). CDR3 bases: TGTGCCAGCAGCTTCTCCGGACAGGGGAGAGAGCAGTACGTC. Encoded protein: CASSFSGQGREQYV.

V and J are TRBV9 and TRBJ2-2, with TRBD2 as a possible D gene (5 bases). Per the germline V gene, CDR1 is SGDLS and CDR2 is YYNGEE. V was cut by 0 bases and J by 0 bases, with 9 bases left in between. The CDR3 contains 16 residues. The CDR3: CASSVVAGANTGELFF. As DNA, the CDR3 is TGTGCCAGCAGCGTAGTAGCCGGGGCGAACACCGGGGAGCTGTTTTTT. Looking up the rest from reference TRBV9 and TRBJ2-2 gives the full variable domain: DSGVTQTPKHLITATGQRVTLRCSPRSGDLSVYWYQQSLDQGLQFLIQYYNGEERAKGNILERFSAQQFPDLHSELNLSSLELGDSALYFCASSVVAGANTGELFFGEGSRLTVL.

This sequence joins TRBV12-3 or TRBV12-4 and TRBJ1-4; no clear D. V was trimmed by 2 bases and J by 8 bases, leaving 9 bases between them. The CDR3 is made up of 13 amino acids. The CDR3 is CASSLRTWEKLFF. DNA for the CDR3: TGTGCCAGCAGTTTAAGAACTTGGGAAAAACTGTTTTTT.

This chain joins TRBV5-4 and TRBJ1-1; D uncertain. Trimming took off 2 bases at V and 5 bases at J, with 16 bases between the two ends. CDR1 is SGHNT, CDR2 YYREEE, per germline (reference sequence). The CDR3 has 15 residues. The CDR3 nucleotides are TGTGCCAGCAGCTTAGCGAGAGGTGCGGGGACTGAAGCTTTCTTT. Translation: CASSLARGAGTEAFF.

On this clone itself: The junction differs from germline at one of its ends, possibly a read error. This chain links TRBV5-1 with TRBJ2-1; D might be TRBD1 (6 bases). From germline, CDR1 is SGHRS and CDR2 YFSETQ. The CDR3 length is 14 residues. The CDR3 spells CASSGGQSYNEQFF. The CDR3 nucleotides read TGTGCCAGCAGCGGAGGACAGTCCTACAATGAGCAGTTCTTC.

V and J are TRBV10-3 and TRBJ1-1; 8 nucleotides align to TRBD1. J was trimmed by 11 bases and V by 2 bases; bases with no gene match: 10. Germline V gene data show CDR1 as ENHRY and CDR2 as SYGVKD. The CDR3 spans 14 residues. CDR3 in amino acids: CAISEPGQGVLAFF. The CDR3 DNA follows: TGTGCCATCAGTGAGCCCGGACAGGGAGTCTTGGCTTTCTTT.

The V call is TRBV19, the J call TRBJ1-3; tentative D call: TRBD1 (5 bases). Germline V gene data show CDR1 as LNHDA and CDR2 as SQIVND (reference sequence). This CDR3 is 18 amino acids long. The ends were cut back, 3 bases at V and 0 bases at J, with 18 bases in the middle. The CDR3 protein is CASSMGRPDGGSGNTIYF. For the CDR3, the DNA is TGTGCCAGTAGTATGGGACGGCCTGACGGAGGCTCTGGAAACACCATATATTTT.

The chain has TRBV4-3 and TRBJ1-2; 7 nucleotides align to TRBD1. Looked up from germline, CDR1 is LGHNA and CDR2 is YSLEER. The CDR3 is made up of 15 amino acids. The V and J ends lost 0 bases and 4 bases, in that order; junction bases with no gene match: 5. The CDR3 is CASSQDQTGVYGYTF. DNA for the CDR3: TGCGCCAGCAGCCAAGATCAAACAGGGGTCTATGGCTACACCTTC.

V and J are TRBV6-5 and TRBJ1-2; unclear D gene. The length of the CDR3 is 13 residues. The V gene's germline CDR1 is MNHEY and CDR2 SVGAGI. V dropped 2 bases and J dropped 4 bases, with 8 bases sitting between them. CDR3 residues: CASSYSQPYGYTF. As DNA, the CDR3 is TGTGCCAGCAGTTACAGCCAGCCCTATGGCTACACCTTC.

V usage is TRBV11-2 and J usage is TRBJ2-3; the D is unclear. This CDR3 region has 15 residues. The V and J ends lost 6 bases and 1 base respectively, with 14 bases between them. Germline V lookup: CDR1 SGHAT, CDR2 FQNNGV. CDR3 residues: CASRLSNRGTDTQYF. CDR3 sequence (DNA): TGTGCCAGCAGACTCAGTAATCGGGGCACAGATACGCAGTATTTT. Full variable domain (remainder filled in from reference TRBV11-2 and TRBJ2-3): EAGVAQSPRYKIIEKRQSVAFWCNPISGHATLYWYQQILGQGPKLLIQFQNNGVVDDSQLPKDRFSAERLKGVDSTLKIQPAKLEDSAVYLCASRLSNRGTDTQYFGPGTRLTVL.

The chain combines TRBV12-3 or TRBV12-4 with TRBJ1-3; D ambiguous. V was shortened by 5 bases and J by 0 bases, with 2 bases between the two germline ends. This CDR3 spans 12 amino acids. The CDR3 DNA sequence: TGTGCCAGCAGTCTCTCTGGAAACACCATATATTTT. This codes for CASSLSGNTIYF.

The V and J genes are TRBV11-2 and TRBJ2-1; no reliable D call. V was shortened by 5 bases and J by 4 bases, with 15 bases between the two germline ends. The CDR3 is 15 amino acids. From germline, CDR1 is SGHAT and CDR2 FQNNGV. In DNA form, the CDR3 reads TGTGCCAGCAGCCCTAACCTAAAGGTTTACAATGAGCAGTTCTTC. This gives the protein CASSPNLKVYNEQFF.

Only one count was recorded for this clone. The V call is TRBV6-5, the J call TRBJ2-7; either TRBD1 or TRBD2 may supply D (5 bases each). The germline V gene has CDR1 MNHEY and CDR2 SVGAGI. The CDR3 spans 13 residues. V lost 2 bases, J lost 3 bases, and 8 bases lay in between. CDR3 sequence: CASSYRDGYEQYV. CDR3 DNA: TGTGCCAGCAGTTACCGGGACGGCTACGAGCAGTACGTC.

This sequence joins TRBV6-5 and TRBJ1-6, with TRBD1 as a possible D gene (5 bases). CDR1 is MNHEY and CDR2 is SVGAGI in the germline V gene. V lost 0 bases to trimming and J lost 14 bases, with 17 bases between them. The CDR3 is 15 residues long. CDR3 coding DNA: TGTGCCAGCAGTTACTCGAGCACAGGCGCTCCCTCCCTCCACTTT. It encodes CASSYSSTGAPSLHF.

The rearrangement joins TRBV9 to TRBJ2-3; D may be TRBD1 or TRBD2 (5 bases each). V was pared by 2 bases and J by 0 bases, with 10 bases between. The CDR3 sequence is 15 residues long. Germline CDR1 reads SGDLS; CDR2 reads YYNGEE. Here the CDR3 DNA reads TGTGCCAGCAGCGTCCGGGACGGTAGCACAGATACGCAGTATTTT. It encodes CASSVRDGSTDTQYF.

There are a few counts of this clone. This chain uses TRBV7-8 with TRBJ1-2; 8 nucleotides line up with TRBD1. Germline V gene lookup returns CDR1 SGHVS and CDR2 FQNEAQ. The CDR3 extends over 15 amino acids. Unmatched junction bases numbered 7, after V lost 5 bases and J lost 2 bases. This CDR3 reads CASSPRTGWNYGYTF. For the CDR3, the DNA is TGTGCCAGCAGCCCCCGGACAGGGTGGAACTATGGCTACACCTTC.

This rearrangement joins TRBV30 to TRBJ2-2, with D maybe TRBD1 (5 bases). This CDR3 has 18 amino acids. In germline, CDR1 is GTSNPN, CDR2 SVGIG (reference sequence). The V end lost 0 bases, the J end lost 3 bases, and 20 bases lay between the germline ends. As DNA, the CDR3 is TGTGCCTGGAGTGTAGGTACCAGGGTGGTACTGGACACCGGGGAGCTGTTTTTT. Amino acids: CAWSVGTRVVLDTGELFF.

The CDR3 region has the DNA TGTGCCAGCAGCTTAGATAGGCCCTCTGGGGCCAACGTCCTGACTTTC. This encodes CASSLDRPSGANVLTF. The chain carries TRBV7-8 and TRBJ2-6; no reliable D call. Trimming shortened V by 1 base and J by 0 bases, and 7 bases separated the two germline ends. Germline V gene lookup returns CDR1 SGHVS and CDR2 FQNEAQ. The CDR3 totals 16 residues.